The present T cell receptor (beta chain) was sequenced within a study of cytomegalovirus exposure and HLA in healthy donors. Across the whole study: The same platform used for the 500 to 850 first-cohort repertoires was also used for the 90 to 150 validation repertoires, as a later analysis reported.

Note on this clone: This sample includes further DNA sequences coding for the same CDR3.

CDR1 is MNHNS, CDR2 SASEGT, per germline. The CDR3 consists of 15 residues. Trimming at V came to 2 bases and at J to 2 bases, leaving 1 base not matched to a gene. TCRdb keeps only in-frame clones here, not all; method: immunoSEQ multiplex PCR. Of 82,000 or so clones in the sample, roughly 95% are singletons; the top ten hold approximately 0.69%. The TCR comes from a young woman in good health and CMV-seronegative. The sequenced material came from PBMCs. This chain connects TRBV6-1 to TRBJ2-5; the match to TRBD2 covers 11 bases. The CDR3 DNA is TGTGCCAGCAGTGAACTAGCGGGGGGACAAGAGACCCAGTACTTC. Translated: CASSELAGGQETQYF.